This TCR beta chain was recovered during a study of tumor-infiltrating lymphocytes in primary liver carcinoma. Constant-region priming of roughly 500 ng total RNA yielded TCR beta cDNA. Investigators got TCR beta libraries out of three nested multiplex PCR rounds, done with slightly modified ARM-PCR. Researchers ran the first two PCR rounds for approximately 10 cycles each with TRBV1-TRBV30 forward primers and a C-beta reverse primer. TCRdb reanalysed the multiplex PCR reads using MiXCR and keeps one entry per CDR3 protein. The sample comprises about 120,000 distinct CDR3 sequences, 65% to 75% of which are singletons, and 7.5% to 10% rests with the top ten. Germline CDR1 is LGHNA and CDR2 is YNFKEQ. CDR3 size: 13 residues. Unsorted bulk tissue (roughly 17-32 mg) underwent RNA and DNA co-extraction. Surgical resection treated primary liver carcinoma in the patients. Remarks on this clonotype: One end of the junction varies from germline; a read error may be responsible.

The chain carries TRBV4-2 and TRBJ2-3, with D possibly TRBD1 on 5 matching bases. Sequencing was performed on tumor-adjacent normal liver tissue. This receptor was taken from a woman aged 55-70 years with primary liver carcinoma and hepatitis B virus infection. As DNA, the CDR3 is TGTGCCAGCAGCCTAACTGAGACAGCTACGCAGTATTTT. It yields the protein CASSLTETATQYF.